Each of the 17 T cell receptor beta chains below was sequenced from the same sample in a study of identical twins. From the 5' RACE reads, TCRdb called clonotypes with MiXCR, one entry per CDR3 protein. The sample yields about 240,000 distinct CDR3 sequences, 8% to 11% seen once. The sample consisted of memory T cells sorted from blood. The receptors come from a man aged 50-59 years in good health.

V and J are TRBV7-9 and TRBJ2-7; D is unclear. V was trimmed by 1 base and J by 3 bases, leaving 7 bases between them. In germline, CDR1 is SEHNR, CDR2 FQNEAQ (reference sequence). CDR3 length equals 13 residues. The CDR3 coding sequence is TGTGCCAGCAGCTTAGAGGCGAACTACGAGCAGTACTTC. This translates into CASSLEANYEQYF.

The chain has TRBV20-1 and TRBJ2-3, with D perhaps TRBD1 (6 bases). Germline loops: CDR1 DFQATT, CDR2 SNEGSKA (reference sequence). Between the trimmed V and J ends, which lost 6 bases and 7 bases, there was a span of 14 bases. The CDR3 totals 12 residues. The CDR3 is CSAQTGPNTQYF. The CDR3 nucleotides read TGCAGTGCACAGACAGGACCAAATACGCAGTATTTT.

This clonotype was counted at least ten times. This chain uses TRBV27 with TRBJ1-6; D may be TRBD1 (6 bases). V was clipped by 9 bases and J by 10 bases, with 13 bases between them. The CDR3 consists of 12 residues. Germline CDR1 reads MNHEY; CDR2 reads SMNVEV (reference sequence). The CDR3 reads CASWTVGSPLHF. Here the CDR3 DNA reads TGTGCCAGTTGGACAGTAGGATCACCCCTCCACTTT.

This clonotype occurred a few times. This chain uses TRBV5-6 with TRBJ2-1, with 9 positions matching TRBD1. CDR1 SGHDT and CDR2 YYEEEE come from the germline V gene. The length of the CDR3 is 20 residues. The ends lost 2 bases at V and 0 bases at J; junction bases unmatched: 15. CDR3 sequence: CASSFSGTGFPPTSYNEQFF. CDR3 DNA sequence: TGTGCCAGCAGCTTTTCCGGGACAGGGTTTCCCCCTACCTCCTACAATGAGCAGTTCTTC.

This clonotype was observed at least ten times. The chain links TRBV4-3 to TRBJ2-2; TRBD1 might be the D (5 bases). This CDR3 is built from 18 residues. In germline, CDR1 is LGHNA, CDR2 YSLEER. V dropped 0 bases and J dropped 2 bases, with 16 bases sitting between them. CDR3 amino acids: CASSQDSRVSSNTGELFF. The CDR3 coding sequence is TGCGCCAGCAGCCAAGACTCCAGGGTTTCATCTAACACCGGGGAGCTGTTTTTT.

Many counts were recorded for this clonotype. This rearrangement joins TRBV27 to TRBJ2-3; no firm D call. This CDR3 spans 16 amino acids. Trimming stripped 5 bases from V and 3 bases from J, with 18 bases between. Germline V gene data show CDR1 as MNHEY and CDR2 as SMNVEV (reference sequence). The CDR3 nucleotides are TGTGCCAGCAGTCTCCTGGCCGGGCGGATGACAGATACGCAGTATTTT. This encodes CASSLLAGRMTDTQYF.

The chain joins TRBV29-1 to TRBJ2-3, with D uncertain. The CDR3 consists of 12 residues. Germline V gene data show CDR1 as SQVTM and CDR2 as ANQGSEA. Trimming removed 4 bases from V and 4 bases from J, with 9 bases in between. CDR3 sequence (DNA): TGCAGCGTTGGGGATCCGGCAGATACGCAGTATTTT. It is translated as CSVGDPADTQYF.

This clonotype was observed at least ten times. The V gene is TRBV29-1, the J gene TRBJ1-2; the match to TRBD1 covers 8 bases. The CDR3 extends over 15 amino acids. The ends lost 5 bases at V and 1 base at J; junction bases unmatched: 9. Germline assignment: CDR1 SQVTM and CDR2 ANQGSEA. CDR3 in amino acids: CSVLSSGQGNYGYTF. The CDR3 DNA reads TGCAGCGTTCTCTCAAGCGGACAGGGTAACTATGGCTACACCTTC. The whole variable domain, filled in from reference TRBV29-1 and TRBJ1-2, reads SAVISQKPSRDICQRGTSLTIQCQVDSQVTMMFWYRQQPGQSLTLIATANQGSEATYESGFVIDKFPISRPNLTFSTLTVSNMSPEDSSIYLCSVLSSGQGNYGYTFGSGTRLTVV.

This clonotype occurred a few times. For the CDR3, the DNA is TGTGCCAGCAGCCAAGGAAGGGGGCAAGAGACCCAGTACTTC. This gives the protein CASSQGRGQETQYF. The V call is TRBV3-1, the J call TRBJ2-5; maybe TRBD1 (6 bases). Trimming removed 1 base at V and 2 bases at J, with 8 bases between. Per the germline V gene, CDR1 is LGHDT and CDR2 is YNNKEL (reference sequence). The CDR3 totals 14 residues.

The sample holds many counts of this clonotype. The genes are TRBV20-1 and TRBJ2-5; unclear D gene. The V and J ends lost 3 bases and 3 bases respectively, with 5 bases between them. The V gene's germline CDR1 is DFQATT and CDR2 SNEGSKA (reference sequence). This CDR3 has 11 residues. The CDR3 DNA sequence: TGCAGTGCTAGCCAGAAAGAGACCCAGTACTTC. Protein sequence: CSASQKETQYF.

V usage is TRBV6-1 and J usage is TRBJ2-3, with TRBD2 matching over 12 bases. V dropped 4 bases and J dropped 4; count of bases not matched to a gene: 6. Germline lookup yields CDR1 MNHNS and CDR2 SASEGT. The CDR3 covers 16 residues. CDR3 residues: CASSVHLAGGADTQYF. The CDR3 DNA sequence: TGTGCCAGCAGTGTCCACCTAGCGGGGGGGGCAGATACGCAGTATTTT.

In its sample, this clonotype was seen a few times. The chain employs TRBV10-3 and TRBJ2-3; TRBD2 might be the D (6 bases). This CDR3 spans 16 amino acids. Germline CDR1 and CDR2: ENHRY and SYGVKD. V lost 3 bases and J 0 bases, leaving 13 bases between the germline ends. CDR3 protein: CAISERLAASTDTQYF. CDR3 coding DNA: TGTGCCATCAGTGAAAGATTAGCGGCTAGCACAGATACGCAGTATTTT.

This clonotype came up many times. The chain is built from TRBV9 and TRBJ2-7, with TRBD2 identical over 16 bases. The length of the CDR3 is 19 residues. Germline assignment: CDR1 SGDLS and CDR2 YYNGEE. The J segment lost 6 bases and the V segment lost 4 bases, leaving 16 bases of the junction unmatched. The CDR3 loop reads CASSNRTGTSGRAAVEQYF. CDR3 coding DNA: TGTGCCAGCAGCAACAGAACCGGGACTAGCGGGAGGGCCGCGGTCGAGCAGTACTTC.

Written as DNA, the CDR3 is TGTGCCAGCAGGATGGGCAGGGCCACTGAAGCTTTCTTT. Amino acids: CASRMGRATEAFF. The chain recombines TRBV7-2 with TRBJ1-1; TRBD1 is a possible D gene (5 bases). V was clipped by 6 bases and J by 4 bases, with 12 bases between them. The CDR3 is 13 amino acids. From germline, CDR1 is SGHTA and CDR2 FQGNSA.

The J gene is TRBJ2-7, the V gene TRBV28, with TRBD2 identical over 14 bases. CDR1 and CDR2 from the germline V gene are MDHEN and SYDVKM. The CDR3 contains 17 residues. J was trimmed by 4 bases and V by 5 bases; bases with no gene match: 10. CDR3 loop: CASSHLGLAGVSYEQYF. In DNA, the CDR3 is TGTGCCAGCAGTCACTTGGGACTAGCGGGAGTTTCTTACGAGCAGTACTTC.

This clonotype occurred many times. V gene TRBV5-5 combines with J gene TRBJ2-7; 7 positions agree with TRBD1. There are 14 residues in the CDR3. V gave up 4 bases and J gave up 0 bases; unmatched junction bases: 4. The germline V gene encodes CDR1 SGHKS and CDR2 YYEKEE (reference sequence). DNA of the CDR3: TGTGCCAGCAGCGAGCGGACAGGCTCCTACGAGCAGTACTTC. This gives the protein CASSERTGSYEQYF. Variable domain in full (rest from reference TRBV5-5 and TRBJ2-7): DAGVTQSPTHLIKTRGQQVTLRCSPISGHKSVSWYQQVLGQGPQFIFQYYEKEERGRGNFPDRFSARQFPNYSSELNVNALLLGDSALYLCASSERTGSYEQYFGPGTRLTVT.

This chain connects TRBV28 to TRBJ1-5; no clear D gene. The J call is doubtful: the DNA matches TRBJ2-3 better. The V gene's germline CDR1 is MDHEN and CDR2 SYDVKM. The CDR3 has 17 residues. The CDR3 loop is CASSTIHGPSSNQPQYF. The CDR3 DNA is TGTGCCAGCAGTACTATCCACGGACCAAGTAGCAATCAGCCCCAGTATTTT.